This record covers a single T cell receptor beta chain. The antigen is undetermined. The record originates from a study of cytomegalovirus exposure and HLA in healthy donors. Study context: Genetic ancestry analysis placed over 75% of the approximately 400 donors that were genotyped in the Caucasian-associated cluster. General observations from the study: In vitro confirmation showed three CMV-associated chains to be CMV antigen specific. Several of the most significant clusters appeared, in a later analysis, to be linked to common viral pathogens.

The V end was cut by 3 bases, the J end by 4 bases, with 13 bases between. This CDR3 is built from 14 residues. Looked up from germline, CDR1 is SNHLY and CDR2 is FYNNEI. Primers: 60 Vbeta forward and 13 Jbeta reverse. Some clones are missing from TCRdb's copy, which holds only in-frame ones; the method was immunoSEQ multiplex PCR. The profile shows fewer than 45,000 clones, around 70% of them singletons. The chain has TRBV2 and TRBJ2-7; perhaps TRBD2 as D (6 bases). The sequencing sample was made of PBMCs. The source is a woman aged 30 to 39 in good health and CMV-seronegative. The CDR3 DNA is TGTGCCAGCAGTGATACGGGAGAAGCTTACGAGCAGTACTTC. This translates into CASSDTGEAYEQYF. Looking up the rest from reference TRBV2 and TRBJ2-7 gives the full variable domain: EPEVTQTPSHQVTQMGQEVILRCVPISNHLYFYWYRQILGQKVEFLVSFYNNEISEKSEIFDDQFSVERPDGSNFTLKIRSTKLEDSAMYFCASSDTGEAYEQYFGPGTRLTVT.